The 3 T cell receptor beta chains below were found in one sample sequenced in a study of long-term antiretroviral therapy in people with HIV. Run at survey level, the immunoSEQ assay was version v3.0. The table came from immunoSEQ multiplex PCR; TCRdb's copy has only in-frame clones and leaves some out. The table has approximately 30,000 clones, about 97% seen once; the top ten hold approximately 1.9%. The material was unsorted PBMCs, obtained 7.6 years after starting antiretroviral therapy. Receptor source: a man under 40 with HIV.

The J gene is TRBJ2-2, the V gene TRBV13, with 9 bases that match TRBD2. The J segment lost 4 bases and the V segment lost 2 bases, leaving 8 bases of the junction unmatched. The length of the CDR3 is 17 residues. Germline V gene sequence: CDR1 PRHDT, CDR2 FYEKMQ (reference sequence). CDR3 DNA sequence: TGTGCCAGCAGCTTATTCTCTAGCGGGGTCGTCACCGGGGAGCTGTTTTTT. Translating it yields CASSLFSSGVVTGELFF.

This rearrangement joins TRBV2 to TRBJ1-1; D may be TRBD1 (5 bases). The CDR3 extends over 15 amino acids. From germline, CDR1 is SNHLY and CDR2 FYNNEI. V was pared by 6 bases and J by 4 bases, with 18 bases between. The DNA for the CDR3 is TGTGCCAGCAGGTCAATGGGGCCAGGGACCACTGAAGCTTTCTTT. Translating it yields CASRSMGPGTTEAFF.

V and J are TRBV7-8 and TRBJ1-2, with a weak D call TRBD1 (6 bases). Germline CDR1 is SGHVS and CDR2 is FQNEAQ. The CDR3 runs 17 residues. Trimming stripped 2 bases from V and 2 bases from J, with 18 bases between. CDR3: CASSLYGRKDSNYGYTF. DNA for the CDR3: TGTGCCAGCAGCTTATACGGCCGGAAGGACAGCAACTATGGCTACACCTTC.